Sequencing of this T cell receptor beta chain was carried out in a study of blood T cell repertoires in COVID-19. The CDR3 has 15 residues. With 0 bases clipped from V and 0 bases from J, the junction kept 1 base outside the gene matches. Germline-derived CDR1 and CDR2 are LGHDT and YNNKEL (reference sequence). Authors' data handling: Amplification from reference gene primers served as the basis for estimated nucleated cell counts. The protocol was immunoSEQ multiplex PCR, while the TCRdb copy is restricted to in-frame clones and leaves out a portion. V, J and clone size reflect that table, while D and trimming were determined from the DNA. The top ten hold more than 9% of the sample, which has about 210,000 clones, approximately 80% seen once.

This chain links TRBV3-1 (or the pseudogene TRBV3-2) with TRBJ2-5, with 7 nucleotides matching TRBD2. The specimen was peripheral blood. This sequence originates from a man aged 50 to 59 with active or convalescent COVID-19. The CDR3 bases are TGTGCCAGCAGCCAAGAAGGACTAGACCAAGAGACCCAGTACTTC. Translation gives CASSQEGLDQETQYF.